These 32 T cell receptor beta chains originate from one sample sequenced in a study of cytomegalovirus exposure and HLA in healthy donors. A multiplex PCR was run with 60 Vbeta primers and 13 Jbeta primers. Clones were sequenced by immunoSEQ multiplex PCR, and TCRdb holds only the in-frame ones, with some missing. Here the sample spans under 90,000 clones, 70% to 80% being singletons. The sequenced sample consisted of PBMCs. The receptors were sampled from a middle-aged man in good health and CMV-seronegative.

The gene calls are TRBV5-6 and TRBJ2-1, with a possible D match to TRBD2 (5 bases). V lost 3 bases, J lost 8 bases, and 18 bases lay in between. The CDR3 runs to 15 residues. In germline, CDR1 is SGHDT, CDR2 YYEEEE. The CDR3 DNA is TGTGCCAGCAGCTCATACTCCGGGGTAGTCGATGAGCAGTTCTTC. It codes for CASSSYSGVVDEQFF.

For the CDR3, the DNA is TGTGCCAGCAGCTCAACTAGGGGGGAGACCCAGTACTTC. It is translated as CASSSTRGETQYF. The V call is TRBV25-1, the J call TRBJ2-5, with D tentatively TRBD1 (6 bases). Trimming took 6 bases from V and 5 from J, leaving 13 bases between them. There are 13 residues in the CDR3. The germline V gene encodes CDR1 MGHDK and CDR2 SYGVNS.

This chain joins TRBV29-1 and TRBJ2-7, with D hard to call. The germline V gene encodes CDR1 SQVTM and CDR2 ANQGSEA. Trimming pared 4 bases from V and 6 bases from J, leaving 16 bases between. The CDR3 covers 13 residues. This chain's CDR3 is CSVAGSVSGEQYF. The DNA for the CDR3 is TGCAGCGTTGCCGGGTCGGTGAGTGGCGAGCAGTACTTC.

In its sample, this clone was seen a few times. The chain uses TRBV10-3 and TRBJ1-4; maybe TRBD1 (5 bases). The germline CDR1 and CDR2 sequences are ENHRY and SYGVKD. This CDR3 is 15 amino acids long. V was trimmed by 10 bases and J by 6 bases, leaving 21 bases between them. The CDR3 DNA is TGTGCCACCTCGGCGTTGAAGGGGTCGCATGAAAAACTGTTTTTT. It is translated as CATSALKGSHEKLFF.

The gene calls are TRBV5-1 and TRBJ1-2; D may be TRBD1 (6 bases). Trimming pared 4 bases from V and 7 bases from J, leaving 11 bases between. The germline V gene encodes CDR1 SGHRS and CDR2 YFSETQ. The CDR3 is 12 residues long. CDR3 loop: CASSTQQGGYTF. The CDR3 nucleotides read TGCGCCAGCAGCACCCAACAGGGTGGCTACACCTTC.

The chain is built from TRBV18 and TRBJ2-7, with 8 bases that match TRBD2. CDR3 length: 16 amino acids. The junction had 9 bases not matched to a gene; V was cut back by 4 bases and J by 1 base. Germline loops: CDR1 KGHSH, CDR2 LQKENI. As DNA, the CDR3 is TGTGCCAGCTCACTTTCAGCGGGGGCAACGTCCTACGAGCAGTACTTC. Its protein product is CASSLSAGATSYEQYF.

The J gene is TRBJ1-5, the V gene TRBV27, with 8 bases aligning to TRBD1. The CDR3 spans 15 residues. With V trimmed by 3 bases and J by 1 base, 2 bases remained unmatched. CDR1 is MNHEY and CDR2 is SMNVEV in the germline V gene (reference sequence). The CDR3 protein is CASSFGQGSNQPQHF. The CDR3 nucleotides are TGTGCCAGCAGTTTCGGACAGGGCAGCAATCAGCCCCAGCATTTT.

V gene TRBV4-2 combines with J gene TRBJ1-5; D is possibly TRBD1 (5 bases). The CDR3 is 17 amino acids. Trimming took off 4 bases at V and 5 bases at J, with 21 bases between the two ends. The germline CDR1 and CDR2 sequences are LGHNA and YNFKEQ. The CDR3 loop reads CASSRRASGEGDQPQHF. The DNA for the CDR3 is TGTGCCAGCAGCCGCAGGGCATCGGGGGAAGGGGATCAGCCCCAGCATTTT.

V and J are TRBV7-6 and TRBJ1-6; D perhaps matches TRBD1 (5 bases). The CDR3 is 14 amino acids. Trimming left V 5 bases short and J 8 bases short, with 13 bases between. Germline V gene data show CDR1 as SGHVS and CDR2 as FNYEAQ. The CDR3, as DNA: TGTGCCAGCAGCCCAGGGTCCCTTTATTCACCCCTCCACTTT. Encoded protein: CASSPGSLYSPLHF. The complete variable domain, with remaining parts taken from reference TRBV7-6 and TRBJ1-6, reads GAGVSQSPRYKVTKRGQDVALRCDPISGHVSLYWYRQALGQGPEFLTYFNYEAQQDKSGLPNDRFSAERPEGSISTLTIQRTEQRDSAMYRCASSPGSLYSPLHFGNGTRLTVT.

This clone was seen only a few times. The chain is built from TRBV6-5 and TRBJ1-1; D gene ambiguous. The V gene's germline CDR1 is MNHEY and CDR2 SVGAGI. V lost 1 base and J lost 1, with 7 bases in between. This CDR3 is built from 14 residues. Here the CDR3 reads CASSYFPGNTEAFF. The CDR3, as DNA: TGTGCCAGCAGTTACTTCCCCGGGAACACTGAAGCTTTCTTT.

In this sample, this clone turned up a few times. The J gene is TRBJ2-1, the V gene TRBV5-5; 7 nucleotides align to TRBD1. The trim removed 4 bases at V and 7 bases at J, leaving 14 bases unmatched. Germline CDR1 SGHKS, CDR2 YYEKEE (reference sequence). The CDR3 extends over 16 amino acids. The CDR3, as DNA: TGTGCCAGCAGCGGGAGACAGGGAGTTTTTCAAAATGAGCAGTTCTTC. Amino acids: CASSGRQGVFQNEQFF.

The chain has TRBV18 and TRBJ1-6; 9 bases match TRBD1. The CDR3 runs 18 residues. V dropped 5 bases and J dropped 0; count of bases not matched to a gene: 8. Germline values: CDR1 KGHSH, CDR2 LQKENI. For the CDR3, the DNA is TGTGCCAGCTCATTAAATACAGGGGGCCGCTCCTATAATTCACCCCTCCACTTT. It encodes CASSLNTGGRSYNSPLHF.

The V call is TRBV29-1, the J call TRBJ2-1; 16 bases map to TRBD2. With 7 bases clipped from V and 2 bases from J, the junction kept 2 bases outside the gene matches. This CDR3 is 15 amino acids long. Germline V CDR1 and CDR2: SQVTM, ANQGSEA. The DNA of the CDR3 is TGCAGCGGTGGGACTAGCGGGGGGGCCTACAATGAGCAGTTCTTC. Its protein product is CSGGTSGGAYNEQFF.

The rearrangement joins TRBV5-1 to TRBJ1-2; unclear D gene. Germline loops: CDR1 SGHRS, CDR2 YFSETQ. There are 13 residues in the CDR3. Between the trimmed V and J ends, which lost 0 bases and 4 bases, there was a span of 7 bases. As DNA, the CDR3 is TGCGCCAGCAGCTTGGAGCGGACCTATGGCTACACCTTC. Amino acid sequence: CASSLERTYGYTF.

The rearrangement joins TRBV5-1 to TRBJ2-5; the D gene is possibly TRBD1 (5 bases). The CDR3 loop spans 15 amino acids. V was clipped by 1 base and J by 5 bases, with 15 bases between them. Germline values: CDR1 SGHRS, CDR2 YFSETQ. CDR3 sequence reads: CASSLYESKGETQYF. Written as DNA, the CDR3 is TGCGCCAGCAGCTTGTACGAGTCCAAGGGGGAGACCCAGTACTTC. Complete variable domain (other parts from reference TRBV5-1 and TRBJ2-5): KAGVTQTPRYLIKTRGQQVTLSCSPISGHRSVSWYQQTPGQGLQFLFEYFSETQRNKGNFPGRFSGRQFSNSRSEMNVSTLELGDSALYLCASSLYESKGETQYFGPGTRLLVL.

The CDR3 sequence: CASSLEFPGSGTEAFF. CDR3 DNA: TGTGCCAGCAGCTTGGAGTTTCCGGGGTCCGGGACTGAAGCTTTCTTT. The chain carries TRBV5-5 and TRBJ1-1; unclear D gene. The CDR3 is made up of 16 amino acids. Germline CDR1 SGHKS, CDR2 YYEKEE (reference sequence). V was cut by 0 bases and J by 5 bases, with 17 bases left in between.

The rearrangement uses TRBV20-1 and TRBJ2-5; 9 bases are shared with TRBD1. This CDR3 is built from 11 residues. CDR1 is DFQATT, CDR2 SNEGSKA, per germline (reference sequence). V lost 5 bases to trimming and J lost 9 bases; unmatched junction nucleotides: 4. CDR3 DNA: TGCAGTGCTGGACAGGGGAGGGCCCAGTACTTC. This sequence encodes CSAGQGRAQYF.

The gene calls are TRBV4-1 and TRBJ2-2; maybe TRBD1 (5 bases). The CDR3 extends over 14 amino acids. Trimming stripped 2 bases from V and 1 base from J, with 5 bases between. Per germline, CDR1 MGHRA and CDR2 YSYEKL. The CDR3 nucleotides read TGCGCCAGCAGCCAACAGGGGAACACCGGGGAGCTGTTTTTT. Amino acid sequence: CASSQQGNTGELFF.

In this sample, this clone turned up a few times. The gene calls are TRBV6-5 and TRBJ2-7; D possibly corresponds to TRBD1 (6 bases). V lost 6 bases and J 1 base, leaving 13 bases between the germline ends. The CDR3 extends over 14 amino acids. Germline loops: CDR1 MNHEY, CDR2 SVGAGI. CDR3 coding DNA: TGTGCCAGCAGCGAACAGGGTAGGTCCTACGAGCAGTACTTC. As protein: CASSEQGRSYEQYF.

This clone came up a few times. The V and J genes are TRBV7-9 and TRBJ1-1; TRBD1 agrees at 9 bases. The CDR3 runs 14 residues. Germline CDR1 is SEHNR and CDR2 is FQNEAQ (reference sequence). V dropped 5 bases and J dropped 4; count of bases not matched to a gene: 5. The CDR3 DNA reads as TGTGCCAGCAGCATACAGGGGGCTGGCACTGAAGCTTTCTTT. This sequence encodes CASSIQGAGTEAFF. Filled out from reference TRBV7-9 and TRBJ1-1, the complete variable domain reads DTGVSQNPRHKITKRGQNVTFRCDPISEHNRLYWYRQTLGQGPEFLTYFQNEAQLEKSRLLSDRFSAERPKGSFSTLEIQRTEQGDSAMYLCASSIQGAGTEAFFGQGTRLTVV.

The gene calls are TRBV5-8 and TRBJ1-2, with a possible D match to TRBD1 (6 bases). The CDR3 covers 19 residues. Germline CDR1 SGHTS, CDR2 YDEGEE. Between the trimmed V and J ends, which lost 6 bases and 0 bases, there was a span of 27 bases. The CDR3 loop reads CASNARNARDTFSNYGYTF. The CDR3 nucleotides are TGTGCCAGCAACGCCCGTAATGCCCGGGACACTTTCTCTAACTATGGCTACACCTTC. The variable domain in full, with the rest retrieved from reference TRBV5-8 and TRBJ1-2, is EAGVTQSPTHLIKTRGQQATLRCSPISGHTSVYWYQQALGLGLQFLLWYDEGEERNRGNFPPRFSGRQFPNYSSELNVNALELEDSALYLCASNARNARDTFSNYGYTFGSGTRLTVV.

This chain links TRBV7-2 with TRBJ2-7, with no clear D. The CDR3 contains 17 residues. Germline V gives CDR1 SGHTA, CDR2 FQGNSA. Deletions cut 4 bases from V and 0 bases from J, with 19 bases between. This CDR3 reads CASSSEIMETVSYEQYF. CDR3 sequence (DNA): TGTGCCAGCAGCTCAGAGATAATGGAGACCGTCTCCTACGAGCAGTACTTC.

The J gene is TRBJ1-2, the V gene TRBV7-8; TRBD1 agrees at 9 bases. The CDR3 sequence is 15 residues long. Germline loops: CDR1 SGHVS, CDR2 FQNEAQ. V lost 4 bases and J lost 1; bases outside the gene matches: 4. The CDR3 is CASSSRTGDNYGYTF. Written as DNA, the CDR3 is TGTGCCAGCAGCTCCCGGACAGGGGATAACTATGGCTACACCTTC.

The gene calls are TRBV7-9 and TRBJ2-5; 9 positions agree with TRBD2. Germline assignment: CDR1 SEHNR and CDR2 FQNEAQ (reference sequence). The CDR3 runs to 18 residues. The trim removed 5 bases at V and 3 bases at J, leaving 16 bases unmatched. CDR3 DNA sequence: TGTGCCAGCAGCCAACAAAGTCGGACTAGCGCAGGCAAAGAGACCCAGTACTTC. It encodes CASSQQSRTSAGKETQYF.

This chain connects TRBV4-1 to TRBJ2-7; TRBD1 aligns across 9 bases. The trim removed 0 bases at V and 4 bases at J, leaving 13 bases unmatched. This CDR3 contains 18 residues. CDR1 and CDR2 (germline): MGHRA, YSYEKL. CDR3 loop: CASSQDPPEGTGFYEQYF. The CDR3 DNA reads as TGCGCCAGCAGCCAAGATCCCCCGGAAGGGACAGGGTTTTACGAGCAGTACTTC.

This chain joins TRBV7-6 and TRBJ2-5; 7 positions match TRBD2. Germline V lookup: CDR1 SGHVS, CDR2 FNYEAQ. The CDR3 is 16 amino acids. V lost 5 bases and J lost 5; bases outside the gene matches: 14. In DNA, the CDR3 is TGTGCCAGCAGCCCACGCATCCGGGACGGGGGGGAGACCCAGTACTTC. This codes for CASSPRIRDGGETQYF.

The genes are TRBV4-2 and TRBJ1-1; no clear D. The CDR3 has 13 amino acids. Trimming left V 0 bases short and J 4 bases short, with 6 bases between. Per the germline V gene, CDR1 is LGHNA and CDR2 is YNFKEQ. In DNA, the CDR3 is TGTGCCAGCAGCCAAGATGTGAGCACTGAAGCTTTCTTT. It encodes CASSQDVSTEAFF.

This clone occurred once. The genes are TRBV7-2 and TRBJ2-7, with 8 bases lining up with TRBD2. The CDR3 covers 14 residues. The ends lost 3 bases at V and 2 bases at J; junction bases unmatched: 3. Germline CDR1 SGHTA, CDR2 FQGNSA. CDR3 DNA sequence: TGTGCCAGCAGCTTCTCCGGGGGGGCCTACGAGCAGTACTTC. Translating gives CASSFSGGAYEQYF.

On this clone: The same CDR3 arises from other DNA sequences in this sample as well. The rearrangement links TRBV10-1 to TRBJ2-7; 7 positions match TRBD1. The junction had 3 bases not matched to a gene; V was cut back by 5 bases and J by 2 bases. This CDR3 spans 13 amino acids. CDR1 is WNHNN and CDR2 is SYGVQD in the germline V gene (reference sequence). CDR3 amino acids: CASSPGQTYEQYF. The CDR3, as DNA: TGCGCCAGCAGTCCGGGACAGACCTACGAGCAGTACTTC.

J is TRBJ1-2 and V is TRBV11-3; 7 nucleotides align to TRBD1. The CDR3 length is 14 residues. The J segment lost 7 bases and the V segment lost 2 bases, leaving 7 bases of the junction unmatched. Germline CDR1 is SGHNT and CDR2 is YENEEA. The CDR3 sequence is CASSLNGGGSGYTF. CDR3 nucleotides: TGTGCCAGCAGCTTAAATGGAGGGGGCAGTGGCTACACCTTC.

The gene calls are TRBV9 and TRBJ1-5; 10 nucleotides align to TRBD1. This CDR3 has 15 residues. Germline V gives CDR1 SGDLS, CDR2 YYNGEE. The J segment lost 5 bases and the V segment lost 3 bases, leaving 5 bases of the junction unmatched. The CDR3 sequence is CASSAFDRGHQPQHF. CDR3 in DNA: TGTGCCAGCAGCGCGTTTGACAGGGGGCATCAGCCCCAGCATTTT.

The chain combines TRBV6-4 with TRBJ1-2; 7 bases map to TRBD1. CDR1 is MRHNA and CDR2 is SNTAGT in the germline V gene. V lost 6 bases and J lost 8; bases outside the gene matches: 12. The CDR3 loop spans 14 amino acids. The CDR3 is CASSPWRQGGGYTF. CDR3 in DNA: TGTGCCAGCAGCCCTTGGAGGCAGGGGGGAGGCTACACCTTC.